This T cell receptor beta chain comes out of a study of cytomegalovirus exposure and HLA in healthy donors. A remark on this clone: Antigen specificity is unknown.

PCR was performed using 60 Vbeta and 13 Jbeta primers. Profiling relied on immunoSEQ multiplex PCR, and the TCRdb table lists in-frame clones only, not all of them. This table holds 75,000 to 90,000 clones, 65% to 75% found once. Study observations and caveats: TCR beta chain V- and J-gene trimming was linked, in a later analysis, to a missense variant in DCLRE1C. What a later analysis reportedly showed was that an Asian-associated ancestry cluster had fewer N-insertions than the approximately 670-donor mean.

The length of the CDR3 is 15 residues. V lost 1 base, J lost 5 bases, and 9 bases stayed unmatched. Germline CDR1 GTSNPN, CDR2 SVGIG (reference sequence). The sequence was collected from a man aged 30 to 39 in good health and CMV-seropositive. The sample taken for sequencing was PBMCs. The genes are TRBV30 and TRBJ1-2; 8 bases map to TRBD1. The CDR3 loop reads CAWSDHQGARYGYTF. Here the CDR3 DNA reads TGTGCCTGGAGTGATCATCAGGGGGCGCGGTATGGCTACACCTTC.